Listed below are T cell receptor beta chains from one sample, sequenced in a study of beta chain features in type 1 diabetes. Libraries were prepared by immunoSEQ multiplex PCR; TCRdb keeps only in-frame clonotypes and omits some of them. The sample includes a few hundred thousand clones, 11% to 15% of them seen just once. What was sequenced was naive CD4+ T cells from blood. All receptors derive from a man younger than 40 with type 1 diabetes. Both conserved end residues are part of each CDR3. The D gene is left open where the match is weak. A clone size is listed for some rows: how often the clone was seen (once, few, many), or a class if it is expanded.

>TRBV10-3|TRBD2|.|TRBJ2-1
CAISKAPLGLAGSLLFF
TGTGCCATCAGCAAGGCCCCCCTGGGACTAGCGGGAAGTCTATTGTTCTTC
>TRBV5-4|TRBD2|.|TRBJ2-7
CASSPGTSGYEQYF
TGTGCCAGCAGCCCCGGGACTAGCGGTTACGAGCAGTACTTC
>TRBV11-3|.|few|TRBJ2-6
CASRRGSGANVLTF
TGTGCCAGCAGAAGAGGCTCTGGGGCCAACGTCCTGACTTTC
>TRBV7-2|TRBD1|few|TRBJ1-1
CASSSTGVTEAFF
TGTGCCAGCAGCTCTACAGGGGTGACTGAAGCTTTCTTT
>TRBV6-6|TRBD1|.|TRBJ2-7
CASSPGQGAKEQYF
TGTGCCAGCAGTCCGGGACAGGGGGCGAAAGAGCAGTACTTC
>TRBV9|TRBD2|once|TRBJ2-3
CASSVGPAGGPRADTQYF
TGTGCCAGCAGCGTAGGTCCAGCGGGAGGGCCTAGGGCAGATACGCAGTATTTT
>TRBV30|TRBD2|few|TRBJ2-1
CAWSPKPLAGGSSYNEQFF
TGTGCCTGGAGTCCAAAACCTCTAGCGGGGGGGAGCTCCTACAATGAGCAGTTCTTC
>TRBV29-1|TRBD1|.|TRBJ2-3
CSVGGQGEWYF
TGCAGCGTTGGGGGACAGGGGGAGTGGTATTTT
>TRBV10-2|.|.|TRBJ2-7
CASSEDSSSFEQYF
TGCGCCAGCAGTGAGGACAGTTCAAGCTTCGAGCAGTACTTC
>TRBV2|TRBD2|.|TRBJ2-1
CASSVEAGGGDEQFF
TGTGCCAGCAGTGTGGAAGCGGGAGGCGGGGATGAGCAGTTCTTC
>TRBV29-1|.|.|TRBJ1-1
CSVRGQTTEAFF
TGCAGCGTTCGTGGACAGACCACTGAAGCTTTCTTT
>TRBV28|TRBD1|.|TRBJ1-2
CASSTPGQGYGYTF
TGTGCCAGCAGCACCCCGGGACAGGGTTACGGCTACACCTTC
>TRBV30|.|few|TRBJ1-1
CAWRKLQGNTEAFF
TGTGCCTGGAGAAAGTTACAGGGAAACACTGAAGCTTTCTTT
>TRBV5-1|.|.|TRBJ2-1
CASSLVGSGVLDNEQFF
TGCGCCAGCAGCTTGGTTGGGTCGGGAGTATTGGACAATGAGCAGTTCTTC
>TRBV2|TRBD2|few|TRBJ2-7
CASRPRLAGDYEQYF
TGTGCCAGCAGGCCAAGACTAGCGGGAGACTACGAGCAGTACTTC
>TRBV30|.|.|TRBJ1-3
CAWSEEGIYF
TGTGCCTGGAGTGAAGAGGGCATATATTTT
>TRBV11-2|TRBD2|few|TRBJ2-3
CASSLAGVAGHTDTQYF
TGTGCCAGCAGCTTAGCCGGAGTAGCGGGCCACACAGATACGCAGTATTTT
>TRBV30|.|few|TRBJ2-1
CAWGTGNHNEQFF
TGTGCCTGGGGCACAGGGAATCACAATGAGCAGTTCTTC
>TRBV5-1|.|few|TRBJ2-2
CASSLAPGATGELFF
TGCGCCAGCAGCTTGGCCCCAGGTGCCACCGGGGAGCTGTTTTTT
>TRBV29-1|TRBD1|.|TRBJ1-1
CSVGQGAVGEAFF
TGCAGCGTTGGACAGGGGGCCGTTGGGGAAGCTTTCTTT
>TRBV5-4|TRBD2|.|TRBJ2-3
CASSFPSGGTDTQYF
TGTGCCAGCAGCTTTCCTAGCGGGGGCACAGATACGCAGTATTTT
>TRBV19|TRBD1|few|TRBJ2-5
CASSGTGQETQYF
TGTGCCAGTAGCGGGACAGGCCAAGAGACCCAGTACTTC
>TRBV15|.|.|TRBJ2-1
CATSLGGAHYNEQFF
TGTGCCACCAGCCTGGGGGGGGCACACTACAATGAGCAGTTCTTC
>TRBV11-2|.|.|TRBJ2-3
CASSSLGGRGSRDTQYF
TGTGCCAGCAGCTCCTTGGGGGGGCGGGGGTCAAGGGATACGCAGTATTTT
>TRBV11-2|.|few|TRBJ1-4
CASSRDLNEKLFF
TGTGCCAGCAGCCGGGACTTAAATGAAAAACTGTTTTTT
>TRBV7-9|TRBD1|.|TRBJ1-2
CASSLSTGTGGGYTF
TGTGCCAGCAGCTTATCCACCGGGACAGGGGGCGGCTACACCTTC
>TRBV25-1|.|few|TRBJ2-7
CASSAQELSYEQYF
TGTGCCAGCAGTGCGCAGGAACTCTCCTACGAGCAGTACTTC
>TRBV9|.|.|TRBJ1-1
CASSPPKDGENTEAFF
TGTGCCAGCAGCCCACCGAAGGACGGGGAGAACACTGAAGCTTTCTTT